These 11 T cell receptor beta chains originate from one sample sequenced in a study of blood T cell repertoires in COVID-19. The repertoire was sequenced with immunoSEQ multiplex PCR; TCRdb's copy has only in-frame clones and lacks some. The data contain about 190,000 clones, approximately 80% of them singletons. The sequenced material came from peripheral blood. The receptors originated from a human donor in a cohort sampled during active COVID-19.

V gene TRBV7-9 combines with J gene TRBJ1-2; weak D call: TRBD1 (5 bases). This CDR3 region has 16 residues. Trimming took 1 base from V and 4 from J, leaving 16 bases between them. Germline V lookup: CDR1 SEHNR, CDR2 FQNEAQ (reference sequence). Here the CDR3 DNA reads TGTGCCAGCAGCTTAGGAGGCGCACAGGAAATCTATGGCTACACCTTC. It codes for CASSLGGAQEIYGYTF.

This clone occurred once. The rearrangement joins TRBV7-2 to TRBJ2-7; 8 bases line up with TRBD1. Germline V gives CDR1 SGHTA, CDR2 FQGNSA. CDR3 length equals 15 residues. Trimming at V came to 5 bases and at J to 4 bases, leaving 10 bases not matched to a gene. CDR3 residues: CASSARTGILYEQYF. CDR3 sequence (DNA): TGTGCCAGCAGCGCCCGGACAGGGATTTTGTACGAGCAGTACTTC.

The CDR3 bases are TGTGCCAGCAGTTTATGGGACAGGGGATCCTACGAGCAGTACTTC. Its translation is CASSLWDRGSYEQYF. The chain employs TRBV28 and TRBJ2-7; TRBD1 matches at 9 bases. The trim removed 0 bases at V and 1 base at J, leaving 1 base unmatched. The CDR3 consists of 15 residues. Germline CDR1 and CDR2: MDHEN and SYDVKM.

As to this clone: The junction shows a germline mismatch at one end, possibly a read error. The V call is TRBV25-1, the J call TRBJ1-1; TRBD1 matches 7 bases. This CDR3 contains 15 residues. CDR1 and CDR2 from the germline V gene are MGHDK and SYGVNS. The chain's CDR3 is CASRESGTENTEAFF. In DNA, the CDR3 is TGTGCCAGCAGAGAATCCGGGACAGAGAACACTGAAGCTTTCTTT.

The rearrangement joins TRBV10-1 to TRBJ1-4; D not resolved. This CDR3 contains 14 residues. The V and J ends lost 2 bases and 8 bases respectively, with 12 bases between them. Germline lookup yields CDR1 WNHNN and CDR2 SYGVQD (reference sequence). The CDR3 is CASSEADFAEKLFF. The CDR3 DNA reads TGCGCCAGCAGTGAGGCAGATTTTGCCGAAAAACTGTTTTTT.

J is TRBJ1-4 and V is TRBV4-2; no definite D call. The CDR3 spans 15 residues. Trimming took off 0 bases at V and 0 bases at J, with 5 bases between the two ends. Germline V gene sequence: CDR1 LGHNA, CDR2 YNFKEQ. The CDR3 sequence is CASSQDEATNEKLFF. In DNA, the CDR3 is TGTGCCAGCAGCCAAGATGAGGCAACTAATGAAAAACTGTTTTTT.

The chain employs TRBV9 and TRBJ2-7; D is ambiguous. CDR1 SGDLS and CDR2 YYNGEE come from the germline V gene. Trimming cost V 4 bases and J 5 bases, with 16 bases left between them. The CDR3 consists of 14 residues. CDR3 residues: CASSLRVALDEQYF. The CDR3, as DNA: TGTGCCAGCAGCTTGAGAGTTGCTTTGGACGAGCAGTACTTC.

This chain links TRBV7-2 with TRBJ1-1, with D hard to call. From germline, CDR1 is SGHTA and CDR2 FQGNSA. Trimming removed 1 base at V and 4 bases at J, with 10 bases between. CDR3 length: 14 residues. DNA of the CDR3: TGTGCCAGCAGCTTAGGACGACTTCGCACTGAAGCTTTCTTT. Translated, it gives CASSLGRLRTEAFF.

The rearrangement links TRBV11-2 to TRBJ2-7; maybe TRBD1 (6 bases). The CDR3 is 16 residues long. Trimming left V 5 bases short and J 1 base short, with 18 bases between. Germline V gene data show CDR1 as SGHAT and CDR2 as FQNNGV. The CDR3 loop reads CASSQGRYMRSYEQYF. CDR3 DNA: TGTGCCAGCAGCCAGGGGCGGTACATGCGGTCCTACGAGCAGTACTTC. The variable domain in full, with the rest retrieved from reference TRBV11-2 and TRBJ2-7, is EAGVAQSPRYKIIEKRQSVAFWCNPISGHATLYWYQQILGQGPKLLIQFQNNGVVDDSQLPKDRFSAERLKGVDSTLKIQPAKLEDSAVYLCASSQGRYMRSYEQYFGPGTRLTVT.

The genes are TRBV18 and TRBJ1-1; D call uncertain. The CDR3 extends over 15 amino acids. Trimming took off 0 bases at V and 0 bases at J, with 8 bases between the two ends. CDR1 is KGHSH and CDR2 is LQKENI in the germline V gene. CDR3 in amino acids: CASSPPLEVNTEAFF. The CDR3 DNA sequence: TGTGCCAGCTCACCACCGCTCGAGGTGAACACTGAAGCTTTCTTT.

Here the CDR3 DNA reads TGTGCCAGCAGTACCACAGGGAACGTCTATGGCTACACCTTC. Its translation is CASSTTGNVYGYTF. This chain links TRBV7-9 with TRBJ1-2, with D maybe TRBD1 (6 bases). The CDR3 loop spans 14 amino acids. From germline, CDR1 is SEHNR and CDR2 FQNEAQ (reference sequence). With 6 bases removed from V and 4 bases from J, the gap between germline ends came to 15 bases.